This TCR beta chain was sequenced for a study of T cells after yellow fever vaccination. Universal primer sites and UMIs were introduced during 5'RACE template-switching synthesis of TCR cDNA. TCRdb called the 5' RACE reads again in MiXCR, with one record for every CDR3 protein. The sample has some 290,000 distinct CDR3 sequences; about 11% are singletons. In regard to this clonotype: What it binds is not known.

Study-wide findings and caveats: Of the clonotypes, a small share occurred in both CD4 and CD8 compartments.

V lost 4 bases and J lost 2; bases outside the gene matches: 5. This CDR3 is built from 17 residues. Material: CD4+ T cells sorted from PBMCs, obtained 45 days after the yellow fever booster vaccination. The chain combines TRBV12-3 or TRBV12-4 with TRBJ2-3; 14 positions agree with TRBD2. The clonotype originates from a man aged 18 to 30 who received the YFV17D yellow fever vaccine. CDR3 residues: CASSSTGLAGATDTQYF. CDR3 in DNA: TGTGCCAGCAGTTCCACGGGACTAGCGGGGGCCACAGATACGCAGTATTTT.